One sample yielded the 11 T cell receptor beta chains listed below, sequenced in a study of shared clonotypes between healthy human individuals. Naive CD8 cells comprised CD45RO-negative, CCR7-positively selected cells, excluding terminally differentiated effector memory CD45RA+ cells. The assay was immunoSEQ multiplex PCR, and TCRdb's table has in-frame clones only and misses some. The data contain over 2,000,000 clones, roughly 93% of them singletons. Sequencing used naive CD8+ T cells from PBMCs. The receptor source for this set is a man between 18 and 29 years old in good health. Some clones in this sample may be carry-over from other donors' samples.

The chain carries TRBV19 and TRBJ1-1, with D possibly TRBD1 on 6 matching bases. This CDR3 region has 15 residues. CDR1 and CDR2 from the germline V gene are LNHDA and SQIVND (reference sequence). With 5 bases removed from V and 0 bases from J, the gap between germline ends came to 13 bases. CDR3 nucleotide sequence: TGTGCCAGTAGTTACCGGACAGAAATGAACACTGAAGCTTTCTTT. Translated: CASSYRTEMNTEAFF.

The rearrangement links TRBV27 to TRBJ2-3; possibly TRBD1 or TRBD2 for D (5 bases each). This CDR3 is 13 amino acids long. Germline V gene data show CDR1 as MNHEY and CDR2 as SMNVEV (reference sequence). Trimming shortened V by 8 bases and J by 4 bases, and 13 bases separated the two germline ends. The CDR3 reads CASRDQISDTQYF. CDR3 in DNA: TGTGCCAGCCGGGACCAGATCTCAGATACGCAGTATTTT.

This clone showed up just once. The CDR3 protein is CASSNFLGQITDTQYF. The CDR3 DNA reads as TGTGCCAGCAGCAACTTTTTGGGACAGATCACAGATACGCAGTATTTT. The chain joins TRBV7-9 to TRBJ2-3, with TRBD1 matching 7 bases. This CDR3 has 16 amino acids. V was pared by 5 bases and J by 2 bases, with 10 bases of the junction left unmatched. CDR1 and CDR2 from the germline V gene are SEHNR and FQNEAQ (reference sequence).

The V gene is TRBV27, the J gene TRBJ2-4; D not certain. Germline loops: CDR1 MNHEY, CDR2 SMNVEV (reference sequence). The CDR3 is 15 residues long. V was shortened by 6 bases and J by 7 bases, with 19 bases between the two germline ends. In DNA form, the CDR3 reads TGTGCCAGCAGGCCCCTTCTAGGGCTCCGTAACATTCAGTACTTC. It codes for CASRPLLGLRNIQYF.

The gene calls are TRBV21-1 and TRBJ2-4. TRBV21-1 is listed as a pseudogene. This CDR3 has 17 residues. CDR3 DNA sequence: TGTGCCAGCAGCAAAGTTAGGGGGGAGGTAGCCAAAAACATTCAGTACTTC. It translates to CASSKVRGEVAKNIQYF.

This chain uses TRBV7-6 with TRBJ2-5; TRBD1 matches at 8 bases. With 4 bases clipped from V and 2 bases from J, the junction kept 12 bases outside the gene matches. The length of the CDR3 is 17 residues. Germline loops: CDR1 SGHVS, CDR2 FNYEAQ. CDR3 amino acids: CASSSIIGTGYQETQYF. CDR3 bases: TGTGCCAGCAGCTCGATAATCGGGACAGGTTATCAAGAGACCCAGTACTTC.

There are a few counts of this clone. This chain uses TRBV30 with TRBJ1-4; the match to TRBD1 covers 9 bases. The V segment lost 3 bases and the J segment 5 bases; nucleotides outside the gene matches: 7. Germline V gene data show CDR1 as GTSNPN and CDR2 as SVGIG (reference sequence). This CDR3 comprises 15 residues. CDR3 sequence (DNA): TGTGCCTGGAGGGCAAACAGGGGGCTAAATGAAAAACTGTTTTTT. Its protein is CAWRANRGLNEKLFF.

The rearrangement links TRBV27 to TRBJ2-1; D unresolved. Germline V gives CDR1 MNHEY, CDR2 SMNVEV (reference sequence). V was trimmed by 5 bases and J by 7 bases, leaving 18 bases between them. The CDR3 consists of 15 residues. CDR3 coding DNA: TGTGCCAGCAGTCCTCCCTGGCAGGCGTGGAATGAGCAGTTCTTC. Its translation: CASSPPWQAWNEQFF.

The chain uses TRBV27 and TRBJ2-7; D may be TRBD2 (5 bases). The CDR3 contains 16 residues. Trimming cost V 4 bases and J 6 bases, with 22 bases left between them. Looked up from germline, CDR1 is MNHEY and CDR2 is SMNVEV (reference sequence). The CDR3 DNA sequence: TGTGCCAGCAGTTCCCAACCCGCGGGCGGCTGGGGCGAGCAGTACTTC. It encodes CASSSQPAGGWGEQYF.

This clone was recorded a few times. V usage is TRBV27 and J usage is TRBJ2-3; D is uncertain. Trimming cost V 7 bases and J 9 bases, with 11 bases left between them. CDR1 MNHEY and CDR2 SMNVEV come from the germline V gene (reference sequence). CDR3 length: 11 residues. The CDR3 reads CASTRTGTQYF. CDR3 nucleotides: TGTGCCAGCACGAGGACGGGCACGCAGTATTTT.

This chain links TRBV6-5 with TRBJ2-7, with 8 positions matching TRBD1. V gave up 5 bases and J gave up 2 bases; unmatched junction bases: 5. Germline V gene lookup returns CDR1 MNHEY and CDR2 SVGAGI. The CDR3 loop spans 14 amino acids. This CDR3 reads CASSPGGEAYEQYF. The CDR3 nucleotides read TGTGCCAGCAGTCCAGGGGGCGAAGCCTACGAGCAGTACTTC.